This TCR beta chain is from a study of OX40 agonist ivuxolimab in advanced cancers. Study as a whole: Cancers in dose escalation were hepatocellular, melanoma, renal cell and head and neck. Findings and limits, study-wide: More expanded clones were seen, on average, in CD8+ T cells than in CD4+. Dosing at 0.1 to 3.0 mg/kg was accompanied by clonal expansion of CD4+ and CD8+ blood T cells by week 6.

Regarding this clone: Its antigen is unknown.

Per germline, CDR1 MNHNS and CDR2 SASEGT. V gave up 5 bases and J gave up 10 bases, with 9 bases separating them. The CDR3 loop spans 11 amino acids. Only in-frame clones appear in the TCRdb table, and some are missing; sequencing was by immunoSEQ multiplex PCR. The sample lists about 62,000 clones, more than 85% seen once, with 0.62% in the top ten. The chain uses TRBV6-1 and TRBJ2-1, with unresolved D. The specimen was CD4+ or CD8+ T cells sorted from blood, collected in a trial of the OX40 agonist ivuxolimab. This TCR derives from an adult with an advanced solid tumor such as melanoma, head and neck, liver or kidney cancer. CDR3 loop: CASSYGIEQFF. In DNA form, the CDR3 reads TGTGCCAGCAGTTACGGAATAGAGCAGTTCTTC.